This T cell receptor (beta chain) was recovered during a study of blood T cells in healthy people across ages. Findings and limits, study-wide: Researchers report that TCR beta diversity correlated strongly with naive T cell percentage. Diversity was higher, and naive CD4+ cells more numerous, in long-lived donors than in aged donors.

CDR3 length: 13 residues. Germline-derived CDR1 and CDR2 are SQVTM and ANQGSEA. V gave up 6 bases and J gave up 7 bases, with 18 bases separating them. PCR was performed a second time for roughly 7 to 12 cycles using a sample-barcoded 5' primer and a J-beta primer mix. TCRdb called the 5' RACE reads again in MiXCR, with one record for every CDR3 protein. The sample has about 1.5 million distinct CDR3 sequences; under 55% are singletons. Healthy individuals of Caucasian origin from Russia, aged 6 to 90, served as donors. There are a few counts of this clonotype. What it binds is not known. Sequenced material: blood. The V and J genes are TRBV29-1 and TRBJ1-2; no clear D gene. The source is a woman aged 18-29 years in good health. In nucleotides, the CDR3 is TGCAGCGTAGTCACAGCCTTGCGGGGTGGCTACACCTTC. Translation: CSVVTALRGGYTF. Supplemented by reference TRBV29-1 and TRBJ1-2, the full variable domain reads SAVISQKPSRDICQRGTSLTIQCQVDSQVTMMFWYRQQPGQSLTLIATANQGSEATYESGFVIDKFPISRPNLTFSTLTVSNMSPEDSSIYLCSVVTALRGGYTFGSGTRLTVV.